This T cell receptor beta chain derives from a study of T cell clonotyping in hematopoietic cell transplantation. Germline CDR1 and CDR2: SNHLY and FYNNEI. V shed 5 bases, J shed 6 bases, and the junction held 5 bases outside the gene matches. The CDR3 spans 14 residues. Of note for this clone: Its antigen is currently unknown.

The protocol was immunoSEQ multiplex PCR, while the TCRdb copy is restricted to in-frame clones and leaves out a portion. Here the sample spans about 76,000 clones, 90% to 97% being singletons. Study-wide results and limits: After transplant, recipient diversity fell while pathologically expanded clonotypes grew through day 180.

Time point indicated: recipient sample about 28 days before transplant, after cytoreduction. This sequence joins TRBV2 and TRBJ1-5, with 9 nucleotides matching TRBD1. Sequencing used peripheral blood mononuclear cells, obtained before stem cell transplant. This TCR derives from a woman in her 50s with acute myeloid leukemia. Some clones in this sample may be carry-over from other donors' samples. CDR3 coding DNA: TGTGCCAGCAGTAGGACAGGGGAGCGTCAGCCCCAGCATTTT. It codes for CASSRTGERQPQHF. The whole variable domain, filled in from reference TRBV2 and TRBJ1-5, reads EPEVTQTPSHQVTQMGQEVILRCVPISNHLYFYWYRQILGQKVEFLVSFYNNEISEKSEIFDDQFSVERPDGSNFTLKIRSTKLEDSAMYFCASSRTGERQPQHFGDGTRLSIL.